This is a list of T cell receptor beta chains from one sample in a study of beta chain features in type 1 diabetes. Method: immunoSEQ multiplex PCR; TCRdb's copy keeps in-frame clones and lacks some. Here the sample spans approximately 150,000 clones, about 13% being singletons. Sequencing was carried out using central memory CD4+ T cells from blood. The receptors stem from a man aged 18 to 35 with type 1 diabetes. The CDR3 runs from the conserved cysteine through the conserved F or W. Fields, in order: J gene, V gene, clone size, D gene, CDR3 protein, CDR3 DNA. The D gene is left open where the match is weak. Only part of the rows carry a size: once, few, many, or a class if the clone is expanded.

>TRBJ1-3|TRBV10-3|many|-
CAIGQSSGNTIYF
TGTGCCATTGGCCAGAGCTCTGGAAACACCATATATTTT
>TRBJ2-7|TRBV30|few|-
CACTPGVAYEQYF
TGTGCCTGCACTCCAGGGGTGGCCTACGAGCAGTACTTC
>TRBJ2-1|TRBV25-1|-|-
CASNPCDRPSYNEQFF
TGTGCCAGCAACCCCTGCGACAGGCCCTCTTACAATGAGCAGTTCTTC
>TRBJ2-6|TRBV19|-|-
CASSITQVYSGANVLTF
TGTGCCAGTAGTATTACACAGGTGTACTCTGGGGCCAACGTCCTGACTTTC
>TRBJ1-5|TRBV2|few|-
CASSPPGGGNQPQHF
TGTGCCAGCAGTCCCCCCGGGGGCGGCAATCAGCCCCAGCATTTT
>TRBJ2-1|TRBV5-1|few|-
CASSPSTGSKVNEQFF
TGCGCCAGCAGCCCATCGACAGGTAGCAAAGTCAATGAGCAGTTCTTC
>TRBJ2-7|TRBV30|-|-
CAWSLLGSSYEQYF
TGTGCCTGGAGTCTCCTGGGCTCGAGCTACGAGCAGTACTTC
>TRBJ2-2|TRBV5-1|few|-
CASSLGLTGNTGELFF
TGCGCCAGCAGCTTAGGCCTAACGGGAAACACCGGGGAGCTGTTTTTT
>TRBJ2-7|TRBV27|-|TRBD1
CASRGTGAYYEQYF
TGTGCCAGCAGAGGGACAGGGGCGTACTACGAGCAGTACTTC
>TRBJ2-1|TRBV14|-|-
CASSPRGATRLLYNEQFF
TGTGCCAGCAGCCCGAGGGGGGCGACACGACTCCTCTACAATGAGCAGTTCTTC
>TRBJ1-4|TRBV29-1|-|-
CSVAGVGEKLFF
TGCAGCGTTGCCGGGGTTGGTGAAAAACTGTTTTTT
>TRBJ2-3|TRBV29-1|-|-
CSVEAVMGTDTQYF
TGCAGCGTTGAGGCGGTTATGGGCACAGATACGCAGTATTTT
>TRBJ2-5|TRBV6-6|-|TRBD2
CASRHAGDEYF
TGTGCCAGCAGACACGCGGGGGACGAGTACTTC
>TRBJ2-1|TRBV5-1|-|TRBD1
CASSWPGQGSSYNEQFF
TGCGCCAGCAGCTGGCCGGGACAGGGTTCCTCCTACAATGAGCAGTTCTTC
>TRBJ2-7|TRBV5-1|-|TRBD1
CASSLAPGQGDEQYF
TGCGCCAGCAGCTTGGCCCCTGGACAGGGGGACGAGCAGTACTTC
>TRBJ2-2|TRBV29-1|-|TRBD1
CSVATGWNTGELFF
TGCAGCGTTGCGACAGGGTGGAACACCGGGGAGCTGTTTTTT
>TRBJ2-1|TRBV20-1|few|-
CSARGGSEQFF
TGCAGTGCTAGAGGGGGAAGTGAGCAGTTCTTC
>TRBJ1-5|TRBV15|-|TRBD1
CATSSQQGINQPQHF
TGTGCCACCAGCTCACAACAGGGGATTAATCAGCCCCAGCATTTT
>TRBJ2-3|TRBV11-3|-|-
CASSLVGTFLRTDTQYF
TGTGCCAGCAGCTTAGTAGGGACCTTCCTTCGGACAGATACGCAGTATTTT
>TRBJ2-3|TRBV6-5|-|-
CASSYYKTEGPDTQYF
TGTGCCAGCAGTTATTATAAAACCGAAGGGCCAGATACGCAGTATTTT
>TRBJ1-2|TRBV11-2|-|-
CASSPSGQGYTF
TGTGCCAGCAGCCCTTCTGGGCAGGGCTACACCTTC
>TRBJ2-5|TRBV14|few|-
CASSPTLPGETQYF
TGTGCCAGCAGCCCCACCCTGCCCGGGGAGACCCAGTACTTC
>TRBJ2-3|TRBV5-1|few|-
CASSFDGGQADTQYF
TGCGCCAGCAGCTTCGACGGGGGGCAAGCAGATACGCAGTATTTT
>TRBJ2-1|TRBV7-8|many|-
CASTLLGTPFNEQFF
TGTGCCAGCACACTTTTAGGGACTCCGTTCAATGAGCAGTTCTTC
>TRBJ1-2|TRBV9|-|-
CASSPQIGADGYTF
TGTGCCAGCAGCCCTCAGATAGGGGCAGATGGCTACACCTTC